The 3 T cell receptor beta chains in this list originate from one sample, sequenced in a study of blood T cell repertoires in COVID-19. Generated by immunoSEQ multiplex PCR, the TCRdb table keeps only in-frame clones and is missing some. The data show over 250,000 clones, about nine tenths seen once. Material for sequencing was peripheral blood. These receptors were obtained from a man aged 35-49 years who had recovered from COVID-19.

The chain links TRBV7-2 to TRBJ2-7, with TRBD2 identical over 10 bases. The germline V gene encodes CDR1 SGHTA and CDR2 FQGNSA. This CDR3 spans 18 amino acids. Germline trimming cut 2 bases from V and 1 base from J; bases unmatched to any gene: 11. The CDR3, as DNA: TGTGCCAGCAGCTTAACCCTAGCGGGGGTGACTTTGTCCTACGAGCAGTACTTC. Amino acids: CASSLTLAGVTLSYEQYF.

This chain links TRBV6-2 or TRBV6-3 with TRBJ2-6; D is undetermined. This CDR3 has 15 amino acids. Between the trimmed V and J ends, which lost 6 bases and 0 bases, there was a span of 9 bases. Germline V gene sequence: CDR1 MNHEY, CDR2 SVGEGT. The CDR3 sequence is CASSPSGSGANVLTF. DNA for the CDR3: TGTGCCAGCAGCCCCTCGGGCTCTGGGGCCAACGTCCTGACTTTC.

This clone came up once. This chain joins TRBV25-1 and TRBJ2-5; D gene uncertain. V was pared by 4 bases and J by 3 bases, with 12 bases between. Germline CDR1 reads MGHDK; CDR2 reads SYGVNS. This CDR3 has 14 residues. CDR3 nucleotide sequence: TGTGCCAGCAGTGGGCGAAGAGGCGAAGAGACCCAGTACTTC. Its translation: CASSGRRGEETQYF. Looking up the rest from reference TRBV25-1 and TRBJ2-5 gives the full variable domain: EADIYQTPRYLVIGTGKKITLECSQTMGHDKMYWYQQDPGMELHLIHYSYGVNSTEKGDLSSESTVSRIRTEHFPLTLESARPSHTSQYLCASSGRRGEETQYFGPGTRLLVL.